The 21 T cell receptor beta chains given below trace back to one sample, sequenced in a study of OX40 agonist ivuxolimab in advanced cancers. The data were produced by immunoSEQ multiplex PCR, yet TCRdb's version contains in-frame clones alone and is incomplete. The top ten clones hold over 0.6% of a sample with some 83,000 clones, about nine tenths of them seen once. The sample consisted of CD4+ or CD8+ T cells sorted from blood, taken in a trial of the OX40 agonist ivuxolimab. The receptors were sampled from an adult with an advanced solid tumor such as melanoma, head and neck, liver or kidney cancer.

The J gene is TRBJ1-5, the V gene TRBV4-2; D is perhaps TRBD1 (5 bases). CDR3 length equals 14 residues. Germline V gives CDR1 LGHNA, CDR2 YNFKEQ. V gave up 4 bases and J gave up 5 bases, with 12 bases separating them. The CDR3 DNA reads TGTGCCAGCAGCCTTATGGGGCCCGATCAGCCCCAGCATTTT. This encodes CASSLMGPDQPQHF.

This chain links TRBV4-1 with TRBJ1-4, with no clear D. The CDR3 totals 15 residues. V was trimmed by 1 base and J by 0 bases, leaving 6 bases between them. CDR1 and CDR2 from the germline V gene are MGHRA and YSYEKL. The CDR3 region has the DNA TGCGCCAGCAGCCAAGGAGGCGCAACTAATGAAAAACTGTTTTTT. Translating it yields CASSQGGATNEKLFF.

Of note for this clone: Other DNA sequences in the sample encode the same CDR3. The rearrangement joins TRBV7-9 to TRBJ1-1, with D perhaps matching TRBD1 (5 bases). Germline assignment: CDR1 SEHNR and CDR2 FQNEAQ (reference sequence). The CDR3 totals 14 residues. Trimming took 3 bases from V and 8 from J, leaving 16 bases between them. The CDR3 nucleotides read TGTGCCAGCAGCTTTAAAGGGACGGGGGGGGAAGCTTTCTTT. Its protein is CASSFKGTGGEAFF. The variable domain in full, with the rest retrieved from reference TRBV7-9 and TRBJ1-1, is DTGVSQNPRHKITKRGQNVTFRCDPISEHNRLYWYRQTLGQGPEFLTYFQNEAQLEKSRLLSDRFSAERPKGSFSTLEIQRTEQGDSAMYLCASSFKGTGGEAFFGQGTRLTVV.

The chain links TRBV5-1 to TRBJ1-5; perhaps TRBD1 as D (5 bases). The V gene lost 0 bases and the J gene lost 4 bases, with 5 bases spanning the gap. CDR1 and CDR2 (germline): SGHRS, YFSETQ. This CDR3 is built from 13 residues. CDR3 nucleotides: TGCGCCAGCAGCTTGGGACAGAATCAGCCCCAGCATTTT. This codes for CASSLGQNQPQHF.

This clone was recorded only once. The rearrangement uses TRBV7-2 and TRBJ2-5, with D perhaps assigned TRBD1 or TRBD2 (5 bases each). The ends were cut back, 5 bases at V and 0 bases at J, with 7 bases in the middle. CDR1 SGHTA and CDR2 FQGNSA come from the germline V gene. This CDR3 region has 13 residues. The CDR3 spells CASSRDHQETQYF. Here the CDR3 DNA reads TGTGCCAGCAGCCGGGACCACCAAGAGACCCAGTACTTC.

The chain recombines TRBV19 with TRBJ2-7; D is uncertain. V was clipped by 5 bases and J by 0 bases, with 11 bases between them. This CDR3 is built from 14 residues. CDR1 is LNHDA, CDR2 SQIVND, per germline (reference sequence). The CDR3 region is CASSLRHGSYEQYF. The CDR3 nucleotides read TGTGCCAGTAGTCTACGACACGGCTCCTACGAGCAGTACTTC. The full variable domain, in which reference TRBV19 and TRBJ2-7 provide the parts outside the CDR3, is DGGITQSPKYLFRKEGQNVTLSCEQNLNHDAMYWYRQDPGQGLRLIYYSQIVNDFQKGDIAEGYSVSREKKESFPLTVTSAQKNPTAFYLCASSLRHGSYEQYFGPGTRLTVT.

The J gene is TRBJ1-3, the V gene TRBV28, with D uncertain. The V gene lost 8 bases and the J gene lost 0 bases, with 8 bases spanning the gap. The CDR3 runs 13 residues. CDR1 and CDR2 (germline): MDHEN, SYDVKM. CDR3 nucleotides: TGTGCCAGCGAAACTTACTCTGGAAACACCATATATTTT. It encodes CASETYSGNTIYF.

The rearrangement uses TRBV28 and TRBJ2-7; D tentatively fits TRBD1 or TRBD2 (5 bases each). V gave up 3 bases and J gave up 0 bases, with 9 bases separating them. Germline V lookup: CDR1 MDHEN, CDR2 SYDVKM. This CDR3 contains 14 residues. This chain's CDR3 is CASSFPGTSYEQYF. The CDR3 nucleotides are TGTGCCAGCAGTTTCCCCGGGACCTCCTACGAGCAGTACTTC.

This chain connects TRBV30 to TRBJ1-2; D remains unclear. This CDR3 has 12 amino acids. The germline V gene has CDR1 GTSNPN and CDR2 SVGIG (reference sequence). Trimming stripped 4 bases from V and 10 bases from J, with 16 bases between. The CDR3 loop is CAWTLRVGPYTF. CDR3 bases: TGTGCCTGGACTCTACGGGTGGGCCCCTACACCTTC.

The chain links TRBV6-1 to TRBJ1-3; D unclear. Deletions cut 5 bases from V and 0 bases from J, with 11 bases between. The germline CDR1 and CDR2 sequences are MNHNS and SASEGT. This CDR3 region has 15 residues. CDR3 DNA sequence: TGTGCCAGCAGTTGGACGAGAAGCTCTGGAAACACCATATATTTT. Encoded protein: CASSWTRSSGNTIYF.

The sample holds a few counts of this clone. The J gene is TRBJ1-1, the V gene TRBV18, with a tentative D call TRBD1 (5 bases). V lost 3 bases, J lost 4 bases, and 15 bases lay in between. The CDR3 loop spans 15 amino acids. The germline V gene encodes CDR1 KGHSH and CDR2 LQKENI. Here the CDR3 reads CASSPDRIRGTEAFF. The CDR3 DNA reads as TGTGCCAGCTCACCTGACCGCATTAGGGGCACTGAAGCTTTCTTT. Full variable domain (missing parts from reference TRBV18 and TRBJ1-1): NAGVMQNPRHLVRRRGQEARLRCSPMKGHSHVYWYRQLPEEGLKFMVYLQKENIIDESGMPKERFSAEFPKEGPSILRIQQVVRGDSAAYFCASSPDRIRGTEAFFGQGTRLTVV.

The V gene is TRBV28, the J gene TRBJ2-7; 8 bases agree with TRBD1. Per germline, CDR1 MDHEN and CDR2 SYDVKM. The CDR3 spans 15 residues. J was trimmed by 3 bases and V by 2 bases; bases with no gene match: 6. In DNA, the CDR3 is TGTGCCAGCAGTTTAGAAATCGACAGGGGCTACGAGCAGTACTTC. It translates to CASSLEIDRGYEQYF. The full variable domain, with the rest looked up from reference TRBV28 and TRBJ2-7, is DVKVTQSSRYLVKRTGEKVFLECVQDMDHENMFWYRQDPGLGLRLIYFSYDVKMKEKGDIPEGYSVSREKKERFSLILESASTNQTSMYLCASSLEIDRGYEQYFGPGTRLTVT.

The rearrangement uses TRBV5-4 and TRBJ2-2; a weak D match, TRBD2 (5 bases). The CDR3 has 14 residues. V lost 4 bases, J lost 7 bases, and 14 bases lay in between. The V gene's germline CDR1 is SGHNT and CDR2 YYREEE (reference sequence). The CDR3: CASSTRGPNGELFF. The CDR3 nucleotides are TGTGCCAGCAGCACCCGGGGTCCGAACGGGGAGCTGTTTTTT.

CDR3 DNA: TGTGCCAGCAGCCTGGGATCGGCAGTCAATTTCCCCGGTAGCAATCAGCCCCAGCATTTT. It is translated as CASSLGSAVNFPGSNQPQHF. The chain combines TRBV5-8 with TRBJ1-5; D gene unclear. The V and J ends lost 4 bases and 0 bases respectively, with 26 bases between them. This CDR3 contains 20 residues. Germline CDR1 is SGHTS and CDR2 is YDEGEE.

The chain combines TRBV28 with TRBJ2-3; 10 positions match TRBD2. The germline V gene encodes CDR1 MDHEN and CDR2 SYDVKM. The CDR3 runs to 13 residues. V lost 9 bases, J lost 8 bases, and 8 bases stayed unmatched. The CDR3 here is CASLAGGGGTQYF. The CDR3 DNA reads as TGTGCCAGTTTAGCGGGGGGCGGGGGTACGCAGTATTTT.

The gene calls are TRBV7-2 and TRBJ1-5; 9 bases map to TRBD1. This CDR3 has 13 amino acids. Germline assignment: CDR1 SGHTA and CDR2 FQGNSA. V shed 2 bases, J shed 10 bases, and the junction held 3 bases outside the gene matches. The DNA of the CDR3 is TGTGCCAGCAGCTTAAACAGGGGGCCTCCCCAGCATTTT. Amino acids: CASSLNRGPPQHF.

CDR3 amino acids: CASRGQGASSPYEQYF. The CDR3, as DNA: TGTGCCAGCAGGGGACAGGGGGCTTCCAGCCCCTACGAGCAGTACTTC. V gene TRBV25-1 combines with J gene TRBJ2-7, with 12 bases aligning to TRBD1. This CDR3 contains 16 residues. Germline values: CDR1 MGHDK, CDR2 SYGVNS. J lost 2 bases, V lost 6 bases, and 8 bases had no gene match.

V usage is TRBV5-1 and J usage is TRBJ1-4, with unresolved D. V was pared by 0 bases and J by 2 bases, with 5 bases between. CDR3 size: 14 residues. CDR1 is SGHRS, CDR2 YFSETQ, per germline. The CDR3 is CASSLGHTNEKLFF. The CDR3 DNA reads as TGCGCCAGCAGCTTGGGTCATACTAATGAAAAACTGTTTTTT.

The rearrangement links TRBV9 to TRBJ2-2, with D possibly being TRBD2 (5 bases). CDR1 is SGDLS, CDR2 YYNGEE, per germline. The CDR3 is made up of 14 amino acids. The V end lost 6 bases, the J end lost 0 bases, and 9 bases lay between the germline ends. As DNA, the CDR3 is TGTGCCAGCAAGCGGCAGCCGAACACCGGGGAGCTGTTTTTT. It translates to CASKRQPNTGELFF.

The rearrangement uses TRBV9 and TRBJ2-7, with 7 bases fitting TRBD1. Per germline, CDR1 SGDLS and CDR2 YYNGEE. The CDR3 consists of 12 residues. J lost 5 bases, V lost 5 bases, and 4 bases had no gene match. DNA for the CDR3: TGTGCCAGCAGTTATCAGGGGGACGAGCAGTACTTC. Translating gives CASSYQGDEQYF.

DNA for the CDR3: TGTGCCAGCACTCGTGCGGGACTAGCGTATAATGAGCAGTTCTTC. This encodes CASTRAGLAYNEQFF. The V call is TRBV27, the J call TRBJ2-1, with TRBD2 matching over 10 bases. The V gene end was trimmed by 7 bases and the J gene end by 7 bases; junction bases not matched to a gene: 10. Germline V CDR1 and CDR2: MNHEY, SMNVEV (reference sequence). This CDR3 contains 15 residues.